The present entry profiles one T cell receptor (beta chain) with its context. Antigen unknown. These data are taken from a study of T cell responses to AZD1222 COVID-19 vaccine. Clones were read by immunoSEQ multiplex PCR, and TCRdb kept only the in-frame ones, dropping some. The sample consists of more than 85,000 clones, approximately 90% of them appearing once. Trimming cost V 5 bases and J 11 bases, with 18 bases left between them. The CDR3 spans 13 residues. General observations from the study: CD4 TCRs covered the whole spike, strongest at regions 160-218 and 743-854. Spike-specific TCR breadth and depth went up after people got two AZD1222 doses. Per reports, nearly half of all spike-specific TCRs target regions that are unmutated in variants. At study baseline, merely five or six AZD1222 recipients were seropositive.

The source was peripheral blood, collected on day 0 of AZD1222 vaccination. This clonotype was obtained from an adult in good health. The chain couples TRBV12-3 or TRBV12-4 to TRBJ1-1; D possibly corresponds to TRBD1 (6 bases). DNA of the CDR3: TGTGCCAGCAGTCCTCCGGGACACATCTCCGCTTTCTTT. Protein product: CASSPPGHISAFF.